This entry concerns a single T cell receptor beta chain. The data derive from a study of T cell changes during pregnancy in multiple sclerosis. The CDR3 spans 15 residues. The V and J ends lost 0 bases and 5 bases respectively, with 14 bases between them. Germline assignment: CDR1 SGHRS and CDR2 YFSETQ. The repertoire was sequenced with immunoSEQ multiplex PCR; TCRdb's copy has only in-frame clones and lacks some. The table has more than 55,000 clones, 80% to 95% seen once; the top ten hold 1.5% to 2%. The genes are TRBV5-1 and TRBJ2-5, with D possibly TRBD1 on 6 matching bases. This receptor was obtained from a female donor in good health, enrolled as a control in a pregnancy study. Sequencing was performed on peripheral blood, taken in the first trimester of pregnancy. For the CDR3, the DNA is TGCGCCAGCAGCTTGGAAACAGGGCCCCCCGAGACCCAGTACTTC. It codes for CASSLETGPPETQYF.